This section outlines one TCR beta chain sequence together with its context. Its antigen is still unknown. The germline V gene has CDR1 LGHNA and CDR2 YNFKEQ. CDR3 length: 15 residues. V was clipped by 0 bases and J by 5 bases; unmatched bases: 6. These data belong to a study of cytomegalovirus exposure and HLA in healthy donors. Study outcomes and limitations: As a later analysis revealed, most CMV-associated TCR beta chains appeared HLA-restricted.

The study ran its PCR with 60 Vbeta and 13 Jbeta primers. Measured with immunoSEQ multiplex PCR; TCRdb has only the in-frame clones, and not every one. In the table there are some 95,000 clones, 78% of which are singletons. The sequenced material came from PBMCs. This sequence was found in a woman in her forties in good health and CMV-seropositive. The chain joins TRBV4-2 to TRBJ2-7, with 8 bases aligning to TRBD2. DNA for the CDR3: TGTGCCAGCAGCCAAGAAGTCGGGAGGGCCGACGAGCAGTACTTC. This sequence encodes CASSQEVGRADEQYF.